Listed here are 14 T cell receptor beta chains from one sample, sequenced in a study of spatial heterogeneity in lung cancer. Each CDR3 protein gets one entry after TCRdb re-called the 5' RACE reads with MiXCR. The sample lists hundreds of distinct CDR3 sequences; about a quarter were seen once. The time point was: sample taken at primary tumor resection. Sample: normal lung tissue next to the tumor, taken at surgery. These receptors all stem from a male donor with early-stage non-small cell lung cancer.

Points on this clonotype: This beta chain turned up in a library designed for alpha chains; as an off-target read, its abundance says little. The rearrangement uses TRBV12-3 or TRBV12-4 and TRBJ1-1; D not certain. V was shortened by 3 bases and J by 4 bases, with 3 bases between the two germline ends. The CDR3 has 11 amino acids. CDR3 coding DNA: TGTGCCAGCAGTTTGGGCACTGAAGCTTTCTTT. Its translation: CASSLGTEAFF.

This clonotype was picked up one time. With the library built for alpha chains, this beta chain is off target and its frequency is not meaningful. The chain joins TRBV4-3 to TRBJ2-7; D might be TRBD1 or TRBD2, each matching 5 bases. The germline gives CDR1 LGHNA, CDR2 YSLEER. V lost 0 bases to trimming and J lost 5 bases, with 14 bases between them. This CDR3 is 15 amino acids long. As DNA, the CDR3 is TGCGCCAGCAGCCAAGAAGGCAGGGAGTCGGACGAGCAGTACTTC. Translating gives CASSQEGRESDEQYF.

In its sample, this clonotype ranks as medium-sized. In a library made to pick up alpha chains, this beta chain is a stray read with a size that means little. The chain links TRBV2 to TRBJ2-2; D call uncertain. V shed 4 bases and J shed 4 bases, with 7 bases lying between them. Germline V gives CDR1 SNHLY, CDR2 FYNNEI. CDR3 length: 13 residues. The DNA of the CDR3 is TGTGCCAGCAGTGTTCTCTCCACCGGGGAGCTGTTTTTT. Its protein is CASSVLSTGELFF.

This clonotype was observed a few times. This beta chain lies outside the target of a library built for alpha chains; its clone size means little. The genes are TRBV7-9 and TRBJ2-3; 15 nucleotides agree with TRBD2. The V gene end was trimmed by 5 bases and the J gene end by 5 bases; junction bases not matched to a gene: 8. This CDR3 spans 17 amino acids. The germline V gene has CDR1 SEHNR and CDR2 FQNEAQ (reference sequence). This CDR3 is CASSQPGLAGGVDTQYF. DNA of the CDR3: TGTGCCAGCAGCCAACCGGGACTAGCGGGAGGTGTAGATACGCAGTATTTT.

On this clonotype: Being off target in a library aimed at alpha chains, this beta chain has a size of little meaning. The chain employs TRBV6-2 or TRBV6-3 and TRBJ2-3; 7 bases map to TRBD2. Looked up from germline, CDR1 is MNHEY and CDR2 is SVGEGT. CDR3 length: 12 amino acids. With 5 bases clipped from V and 7 bases from J, the junction kept 3 bases outside the gene matches. CDR3 in amino acids: CASSIGTNTQYF. Written as DNA, the CDR3 is TGTGCCAGCAGTATCGGGACTAATACGCAGTATTTT.

This clonotype is classed as hyperexpanded. This beta chain is an off-target read within a library intended for alpha chains, so its frequency means little. The chain recombines TRBV27 with TRBJ2-7; unclear D gene. This CDR3 contains 15 residues. V was trimmed by 5 bases and J by 1 base, leaving 15 bases between them. Looked up from germline, CDR1 is MNHEY and CDR2 is SMNVEV (reference sequence). The CDR3 region is CASSPYSLGSYEQYF. CDR3 in DNA: TGTGCCAGCAGTCCCTACTCCTTGGGGTCCTACGAGCAGTACTTC.

A note on this clonotype: This beta chain represents an off-target read in a library built for alpha chains; its size is of limited meaning. The chain has TRBV7-9 and TRBJ2-5; possible D gene TRBD1, 6 bases. The CDR3 consists of 14 residues. CDR1 SEHNR and CDR2 FQNEAQ come from the germline V gene (reference sequence). V lost 1 base, J lost 8 bases, and 14 bases lay in between. DNA for the CDR3: TGTGCCAGCAGCTTAGAACAGGGAGTCCCAACCCAGTACTTC. Its translation is CASSLEQGVPTQYF.

This clonotype counts as medium-sized. Within a library made for alpha chains, this beta chain is off target, and its count is uninformative. V and J are TRBV7-8 and TRBJ2-4; D possibly corresponds to TRBD1 (6 bases). Germline V gene sequence: CDR1 SGHVS, CDR2 FQNEAQ. Deletions cut 1 base from V and 2 bases from J, with 18 bases between. The CDR3 runs to 18 residues. CDR3 sequence (DNA): TGTGCCAGCAGCTTAGGTGCACAGGGAAGGGGGTCCAAAAACATTCAGTACTTC. This sequence encodes CASSLGAQGRGSKNIQYF.

In its sample, this clonotype is large. This beta chain is a stray sequence in a library constructed for alpha chains; its clone size is not meaningful. J is TRBJ2-3 and V is TRBV6-6; 10 positions match TRBD2. Germline V gene lookup returns CDR1 MNHNY and CDR2 SVGAGI (reference sequence). V shed 6 bases and J 4 bases; nucleotides not matched to a gene: 7. The CDR3 is 15 amino acids. CDR3 coding DNA: TGTGCCAGCAGAATCTCAGCGGGAGGGTCAGATACGCAGTATTTT. Translated, it gives CASRISAGGSDTQYF.

By sample share, this clonotype is large (0.1 to 1%). Found in a library prepared for alpha chains, this beta chain is an off-target read, and its abundance has little meaning. This chain uses TRBV9 with TRBJ2-5; 12 bases map to TRBD1. CDR1 and CDR2 (germline): SGDLS, YYNGEE. Trimming cost V 4 bases and J 4 bases; bases outside gene matches: 5. This CDR3 spans 15 amino acids. CDR3 sequence: CASSTGTGGAETQYF. DNA for the CDR3: TGTGCCAGCAGCACCGGGACAGGGGGCGCAGAGACCCAGTACTTC. Supplemented by reference TRBV9 and TRBJ2-5, the full variable domain reads DSGVTQTPKHLITATGQRVTLRCSPRSGDLSVYWYQQSLDQGLQFLIQYYNGEERAKGNILERFSAQQFPDLHSELNLSSLELGDSALYFCASSTGTGGAETQYFGPGTRLLVL.

Regarding this clonotype: At one end the junction does not follow the germline gene, possibly because of a read error. The size of this beta chain means little, since it is a stray read in a library made for alpha chains. The chain recombines TRBV7-9 with TRBJ2-5; perhaps TRBD2 as D (6 bases). This CDR3 has 13 amino acids. Germline V gene sequence: CDR1 SEHNR, CDR2 FQNEAQ (reference sequence). The CDR3, as DNA: TGTGCCAGCAGCTTAAATTTCGAGCGGGTTCCGCTCTTC. Translated, it gives CASSLNFERVPLF.

By frequency in the sample, this clonotype is medium-sized (0.01 to 0.1%). A library made for alpha chains picked up this beta chain off target, so its size means little. The V and J genes are TRBV24-1 and TRBJ2-3; 7 positions agree with TRBD2. This CDR3 is built from 15 residues. The V gene's germline CDR1 is KGHDR and CDR2 SFDVKD. V lost 2 bases and J lost 5; bases outside the gene matches: 6. The CDR3 is CATSDSAGREDTQYF. CDR3 nucleotide sequence: TGTGCCACCAGTGATTCTGCAGGGAGGGAAGATACGCAGTATTTT.

In regard to this clonotype: This beta chain is off target for a library built for alpha chains, so its abundance means little. V usage is TRBV2 and J usage is TRBJ2-5, with D maybe TRBD1 (5 bases). V was trimmed by 2 bases and J by 3 bases, leaving 22 bases between them. Germline CDR1 reads SNHLY; CDR2 reads FYNNEI. The CDR3 spans 18 residues. The CDR3 loop reads CASSEPALTEVPEETQYF. Written as DNA, the CDR3 is TGTGCCAGCAGTGAACCGGCCCTGACAGAGGTCCCCGAAGAGACCCAGTACTTC.

This clonotype is large in the sample. Since it is a stray read in a library aimed at alpha chains, this beta chain has a size that is not meaningful. The rearrangement links TRBV20-1 to TRBJ1-3, with D possibly TRBD1 on 5 matching bases. With 7 bases removed from V and 0 bases from J, the gap between germline ends came to 7 bases. The CDR3 is 12 amino acids. Germline CDR1 reads DFQATT; CDR2 reads SNEGSKA (reference sequence). The CDR3 DNA follows: TGCAGTGGGGGGGACTCTGGAAACACCATATATTTT. Encoded protein: CSGGDSGNTIYF.